What follows is one T cell receptor (beta chain) and its context. The sample comes from a study of blood T cell repertoires in COVID-19. This CDR3 has 14 amino acids. Germline V gene lookup returns CDR1 SEHNR and CDR2 FQNEAQ (reference sequence). Germline trimming cut 5 bases from V and 7 bases from J; bases unmatched to any gene: 8. Data came from immunoSEQ multiplex PCR; TCRdb stores just in-frame clones and leaves some out. The profile shows under 100,000 clones, 89% of them singletons. The genes are TRBV7-9 and TRBJ2-1, with 7 bases fitting TRBD1. Sample: peripheral blood. The clonotype originates from a man aged 45-65 years with acute or convalescent COVID-19. The CDR3 is CASSHRQGSNEQFF. The CDR3 region has the DNA TGTGCCAGCAGCCACCGACAGGGAAGTAATGAGCAGTTCTTC.